These 12 T cell receptor beta chains originate from one sample sequenced in a study of T-cell reconstitution after alpha-beta-depleted transplantation in children. Molecular barcoding with unique molecular identifiers was used for the TCRbeta library. MiXCR, applied by TCRdb to the PCR reads, yields one record per CDR3 protein. The sample has 200,000 to 250,000 distinct CDR3 sequences, under 9.5% seen once. The sample in question was PBMCs, mostly from graft donor cells, obtained 180 days after TCRalphabeta/CD19-depleted stem cell transplant. The receptors derive from a male patient between 5 and 17 years old who had a stem cell transplant for acute lymphoblastic leukemia, so the T cells may come from the graft donor.

This clonotype was detected many times. V and J are TRBV3-1 and TRBJ1-2; possibly TRBD1 for D (6 bases). The V end lost 1 base, the J end lost 4 bases, and 7 bases lay between the germline ends. The CDR3 is made up of 13 amino acids. Germline assignment: CDR1 LGHDT and CDR2 YNNKEL (reference sequence). CDR3 sequence (DNA): TGTGCCAGCAGCCAAGGGGGGCCCTATGGCTACACCTTC. This gives the protein CASSQGGPYGYTF.

The chain couples TRBV6-6 to TRBJ2-3; D remains unclear. The CDR3 covers 13 residues. From germline, CDR1 is MNHNY and CDR2 SVGAGI (reference sequence). Trimming stripped 2 bases from V and 7 bases from J, with 10 bases between. This CDR3 reads CASSYRIRHTQYF. The CDR3 DNA follows: TGTGCCAGCAGTTACCGCATTCGCCATACGCAGTATTTT.

This clonotype was seen many times. This sequence joins TRBV12-3 or TRBV12-4 and TRBJ1-3; D gene uncertain. The CDR3 length is 13 residues. Trimming took 7 bases from V and 3 from J, leaving 10 bases between them. The CDR3 nucleotides are TGTGCCAGCACCGAAGGGAATGGAAACACCATATATTTT. This translates into CASTEGNGNTIYF.

This clonotype was observed at least ten times. V and J are TRBV9 and TRBJ2-2; TRBD1 is a possible D gene (7 bases). The ends were cut back, 0 bases at V and 5 bases at J, with 11 bases in the middle. This CDR3 is 15 amino acids long. Germline V CDR1 and CDR2: SGDLS, YYNGEE. CDR3 protein: CASSVDQGGTGELFF. The CDR3 coding sequence is TGTGCCAGCAGCGTAGACCAGGGGGGAACCGGGGAGCTGTTTTTT.

Ten or more counts support this clonotype. The J gene is TRBJ2-1, the V gene TRBV7-2; 8 positions agree with TRBD2. CDR3 length: 17 amino acids. With V trimmed by 6 bases and J by 0 bases, 10 bases remained unmatched. CDR1 is SGHTA and CDR2 is FQGNSA in the germline V gene. This chain's CDR3 is CASRSGPGGSSYNEQFF. The CDR3 coding sequence is TGTGCCAGCAGGTCCGGGCCGGGGGGGAGCTCCTACAATGAGCAGTTCTTC.

This clonotype was seen many times. The chain couples TRBV5-1 to TRBJ2-1; D remains unclear. The CDR3 has 14 residues. Per the germline V gene, CDR1 is SGHRS and CDR2 is YFSETQ. The V end lost 4 bases, the J end lost 2 bases, and 10 bases lay between the germline ends. The chain's CDR3 is CASSLAGTYNEQFF. The CDR3 nucleotides read TGCGCCAGCAGCCTGGCCGGTACCTACAATGAGCAGTTCTTC.

The rearrangement uses TRBV28 and TRBJ2-5; 11 bases fit TRBD2. This CDR3 has 14 residues. CDR1 and CDR2 from the germline V gene are MDHEN and SYDVKM. V lost 8 bases to trimming and J lost 5 bases; unmatched junction nucleotides: 7. The DNA for the CDR3 is TGTGCCAGCTTTACTAGCGGGAGAGGGGAGACCCAGTACTTC. It codes for CASFTSGRGETQYF.

This clonotype was seen repeatedly, ten times or more. CDR3 nucleotides: TGTGCCAGCAGTTTATCAGGGATAGCAGGCACCCAGCATTTT. It yields the protein CASSLSGIAGTQHF. The chain has TRBV28 and TRBJ1-5; weak D call: TRBD1 (5 bases). The CDR3 runs to 14 residues. V lost 1 base and J lost 11, with 15 bases in between. The V gene's germline CDR1 is MDHEN and CDR2 SYDVKM. Using reference TRBV28 and TRBJ1-5 for the parts outside the CDR3, the full variable domain is DVKVTQSSRYLVKRTGEKVFLECVQDMDHENMFWYRQDPGLGLRLIYFSYDVKMKEKGDIPEGYSVSREKKERFSLILESASTNQTSMYLCASSLSGIAGTQHFGDGTRLSIL.

This clonotype was counted many times. The J gene is TRBJ1-3, the V gene TRBV5-4; no firm D call. The V end was cut by 0 bases, the J end by 5 bases, with 9 bases between. The CDR3 covers 14 residues. In germline, CDR1 is SGHNT, CDR2 YYREEE (reference sequence). The CDR3 sequence: CASSLAGQRNTIYF. The DNA of the CDR3 is TGTGCCAGCAGCTTGGCCGGTCAGCGAAACACCATATATTTT. Combining the CDR3 with reference TRBV5-4 and TRBJ1-3 gives the whole variable domain ETGVTQSPTHLIKTRGQQVTLRCSSQSGHNTVSWYQQALGQGPQFIFQYYREEENGRGNFPPRFSGLQFPNYSSELNVNALELDDSALYLCASSLAGQRNTIYFGEGSWLTVV.

In this sample, this clonotype turned up many times. This sequence joins TRBV5-1 and TRBJ2-7, with TRBD2 matching 9 bases. The V and J ends lost 7 bases and 7 bases, in that order; junction bases with no gene match: 12. The CDR3 extends over 14 amino acids. CDR1 is SGHRS and CDR2 is YFSETQ in the germline V gene. In DNA, the CDR3 is TGCGCCAGCGGACAAACGGCGGGGGGGAGGGAGCAGTACTTC. This encodes CASGQTAGGREQYF.

This clonotype was picked up a small number of times. This sequence joins TRBV18 and TRBJ2-2, with 7 nucleotides matching TRBD2. Germline-derived CDR1 and CDR2 are KGHSH and LQKENI. The CDR3 loop spans 16 amino acids. Trimming at V came to 3 bases and at J to 4 bases, leaving 8 bases not matched to a gene. CDR3 in DNA: TGTGCCAGCTCACCGGTAGTGGTAGCGGGCACCGGGGAGCTGTTTTTT. Its translation: CASSPVVVAGTGELFF.

This clonotype was seen many times. The genes are TRBV6-2 or TRBV6-3 and TRBJ2-1; 8 bases align to TRBD2. Trimming took 6 bases from V and 10 from J; bases not matched to a gene: 14. Germline V gene sequence: CDR1 MNHEY, CDR2 SVGEGT. The length of the CDR3 is 15 residues. The CDR3 region has the DNA TGTGCCAGCAGCCGCGGGACTAGTGGGAGGGGGGAGCAGTTCTTC. Translating gives CASSRGTSGRGEQFF.